Below, 5 T cell receptor beta chains from the same sample are listed, as sequenced in a study of T cells in Graves' hyperthyroidism and ophthalmopathy. RNA transcripts provided the source from which TCR beta CDR3 regions were amplified. TCR CDR3 regions were first amplified by RT-PCR with HTBI primers. MiXCR, applied by TCRdb to the multiplex PCR reads, yields one record per CDR3 protein. The table has about 560,000 distinct CDR3 sequences, over 15% seen once. Sequencing was carried out using blood. These receptor sequences come from a woman between 18 and 29 years old with Graves' hyperthyroidism.

This clonotype was observed at least ten times. The V call is TRBV2, the J call TRBJ2-5; perhaps TRBD2 as D (5 bases). V dropped 8 bases and J dropped 2 bases, with 12 bases sitting between them. CDR1 and CDR2 (germline): SNHLY, FYNNEI. CDR3 length equals 13 residues. In DNA form, the CDR3 reads TGTGCCAGCGAGGGAAGGATACAAGAGACCCAGTACTTC. This translates into CASEGRIQETQYF.

This clonotype was recorded many times. V and J are TRBV18 and TRBJ2-1; D gene ambiguous. Per germline, CDR1 KGHSH and CDR2 LQKENI. The CDR3 spans 16 residues. With 2 bases removed from V and 0 bases from J, the gap between germline ends came to 11 bases. The DNA for the CDR3 is TGTGCCAGCTCACCAATCGCGGAAAGCTCCTACAATGAGCAGTTCTTC. As protein: CASSPIAESSYNEQFF.

The J gene is TRBJ1-4, the V gene TRBV28; 8 bases line up with TRBD1. CDR1 is MDHEN and CDR2 is SYDVKM in the germline V gene. The CDR3 is made up of 15 amino acids. V shed 6 bases, J shed 2 bases, and the junction held 5 bases outside the gene matches. CDR3 amino acids: CASRTTGATNEKLFF. CDR3 bases: TGTGCCAGCAGGACGACAGGGGCCACTAATGAAAAACTGTTTTTT.

This clonotype was recorded at least ten times. The chain uses TRBV6-5 and TRBJ2-4; D unresolved. Germline assignment: CDR1 MNHEY and CDR2 SVGAGI. The V and J ends lost 2 bases and 4 bases respectively, with 6 bases between them. CDR3 length equals 13 residues. CDR3 region: CASSYGRKNIQYF. The CDR3, as DNA: TGTGCCAGCAGTTACGGCAGGAAAAACATTCAGTACTTC.

This clonotype was detected many times. This chain links TRBV10-3 with TRBJ1-1; maybe TRBD1 (6 bases). With 7 bases removed from V and 1 base from J, the gap between germline ends came to 19 bases. The CDR3 totals 16 residues. Germline assignment: CDR1 ENHRY and CDR2 SYGVKD. The CDR3 reads CAITKSEDRSNTEAFF. The CDR3, as DNA: TGTGCCATCACCAAATCGGAGGACAGATCGAACACTGAAGCTTTCTTT.